The TCR beta chain described here comes from a study of cytomegalovirus exposure and HLA in healthy donors. CDR1 and CDR2 from the germline V gene are KGHSH and LQKENI. Unmatched junction bases numbered 7, after V lost 5 bases and J lost 7 bases. CDR3 size: 14 residues. 13 Jbeta primers and 60 Vbeta primers were used for the PCR. Produced via immunoSEQ multiplex PCR; TCRdb's table is partial and in-frame only. The sample holds fewer than 85,000 clones. The sample consisted of PBMCs. The TCR was taken from a female donor in good health and CMV-seropositive. The chain is built from TRBV18 and TRBJ2-3; 9 positions match TRBD2. CDR3 DNA sequence: TGTGCCAGCTCATCCGGACTAGCGCCGAATACGCAGTATTTT. This codes for CASSSGLAPNTQYF.